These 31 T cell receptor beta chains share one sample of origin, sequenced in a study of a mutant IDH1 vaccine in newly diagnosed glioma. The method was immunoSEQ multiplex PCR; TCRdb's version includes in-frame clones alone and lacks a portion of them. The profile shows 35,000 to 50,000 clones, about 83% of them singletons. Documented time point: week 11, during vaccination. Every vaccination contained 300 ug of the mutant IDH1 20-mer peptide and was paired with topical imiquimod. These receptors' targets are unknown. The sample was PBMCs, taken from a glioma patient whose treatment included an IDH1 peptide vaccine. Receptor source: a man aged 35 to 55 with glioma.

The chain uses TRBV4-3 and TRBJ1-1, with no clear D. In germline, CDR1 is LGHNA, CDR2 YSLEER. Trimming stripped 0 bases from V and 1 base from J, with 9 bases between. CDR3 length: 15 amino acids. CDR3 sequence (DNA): TGCGCCAGCAGCCAAGATAATTGGGGGAACACTGAAGCTTTCTTT. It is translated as CASSQDNWGNTEAFF.

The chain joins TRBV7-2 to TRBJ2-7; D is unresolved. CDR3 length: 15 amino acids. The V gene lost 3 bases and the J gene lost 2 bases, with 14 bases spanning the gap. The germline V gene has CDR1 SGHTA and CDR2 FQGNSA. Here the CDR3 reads CASSLSSGRTYEQYF. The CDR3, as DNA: TGTGCCAGCAGCTTGAGTTCAGGCCGCACCTACGAGCAGTACTTC.

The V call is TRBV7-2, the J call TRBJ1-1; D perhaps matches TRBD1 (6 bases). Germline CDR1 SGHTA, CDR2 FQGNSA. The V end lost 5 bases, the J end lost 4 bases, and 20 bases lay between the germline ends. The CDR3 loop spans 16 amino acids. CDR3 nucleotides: TGTGCCAGCAGCCCCCCAGGGGCGGGGGTTGGCACTGAAGCTTTCTTT. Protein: CASSPPGAGVGTEAFF.

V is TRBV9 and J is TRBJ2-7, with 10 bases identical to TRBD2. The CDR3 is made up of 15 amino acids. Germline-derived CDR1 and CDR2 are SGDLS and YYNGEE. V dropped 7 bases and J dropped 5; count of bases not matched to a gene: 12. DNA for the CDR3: TGTGCCAGCTCCCCCCGTAGCGGGAGGTTCAACGAGCAGTACTTC. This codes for CASSPRSGRFNEQYF.

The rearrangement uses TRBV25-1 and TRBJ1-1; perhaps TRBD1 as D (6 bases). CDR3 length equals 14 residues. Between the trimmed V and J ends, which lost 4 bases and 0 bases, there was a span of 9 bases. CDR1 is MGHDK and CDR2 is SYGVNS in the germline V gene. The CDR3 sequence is CASSVTGLNTEAFF. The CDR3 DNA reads TGTGCCAGCAGTGTGACAGGCTTGAACACTGAAGCTTTCTTT.

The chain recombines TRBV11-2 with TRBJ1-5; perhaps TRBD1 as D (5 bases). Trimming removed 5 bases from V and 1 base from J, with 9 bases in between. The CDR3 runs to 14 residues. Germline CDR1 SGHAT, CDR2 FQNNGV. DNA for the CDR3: TGTGCCAGCAGCCAGGGAAACAGCAATCAGCCCCAGCATTTT. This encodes CASSQGNSNQPQHF. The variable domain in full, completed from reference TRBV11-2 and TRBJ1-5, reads EAGVAQSPRYKIIEKRQSVAFWCNPISGHATLYWYQQILGQGPKLLIQFQNNGVVDDSQLPKDRFSAERLKGVDSTLKIQPAKLEDSAVYLCASSQGNSNQPQHFGDGTRLSIL.

The CDR3: CASSVSGTASGNTIYF. The CDR3 region has the DNA TGTGCCAGCAGCGTATCCGGGACGGCCTCTGGAAACACCATATATTTT. This chain uses TRBV9 with TRBJ1-3; the D gene is possibly TRBD1 (5 bases). The germline V gene encodes CDR1 SGDLS and CDR2 YYNGEE. This CDR3 has 16 amino acids. V was shortened by 1 base and J by 0 bases, with 11 bases between the two germline ends.

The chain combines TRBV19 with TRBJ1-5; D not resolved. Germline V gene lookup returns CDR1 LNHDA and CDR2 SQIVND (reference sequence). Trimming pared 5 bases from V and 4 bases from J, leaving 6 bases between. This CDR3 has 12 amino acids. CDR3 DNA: TGTGCCAGTAGTTATTGGAATCAGCCCCAGCATTTT. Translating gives CASSYWNQPQHF.

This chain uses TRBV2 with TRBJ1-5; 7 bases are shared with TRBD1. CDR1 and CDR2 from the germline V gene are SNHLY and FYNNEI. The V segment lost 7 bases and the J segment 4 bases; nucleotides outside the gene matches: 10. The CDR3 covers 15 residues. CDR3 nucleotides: TGTGCCAGCACCAAGCTATTGGGACAGAATCAGCCCCAGCATTTT. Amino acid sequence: CASTKLLGQNQPQHF. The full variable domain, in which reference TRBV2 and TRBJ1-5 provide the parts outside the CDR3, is EPEVTQTPSHQVTQMGQEVILRCVPISNHLYFYWYRQILGQKVEFLVSFYNNEISEKSEIFDDQFSVERPDGSNFTLKIRSTKLEDSAMYFCASTKLLGQNQPQHFGDGTRLSIL.

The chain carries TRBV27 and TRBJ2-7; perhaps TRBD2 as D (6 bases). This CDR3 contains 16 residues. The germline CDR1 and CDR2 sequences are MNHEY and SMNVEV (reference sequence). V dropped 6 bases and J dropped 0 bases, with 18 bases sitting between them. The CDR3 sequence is CASSSLADRASYEQYF. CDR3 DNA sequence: TGTGCCAGCAGCTCCTTAGCGGATCGAGCCTCCTACGAGCAGTACTTC.

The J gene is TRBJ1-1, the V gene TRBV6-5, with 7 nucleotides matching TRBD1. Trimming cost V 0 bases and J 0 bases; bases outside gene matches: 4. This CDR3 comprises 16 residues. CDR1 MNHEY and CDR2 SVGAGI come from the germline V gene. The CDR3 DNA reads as TGTGCCAGCAGTTACTCATACAGGGGTATGAACACTGAAGCTTTCTTT. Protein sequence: CASSYSYRGMNTEAFF.

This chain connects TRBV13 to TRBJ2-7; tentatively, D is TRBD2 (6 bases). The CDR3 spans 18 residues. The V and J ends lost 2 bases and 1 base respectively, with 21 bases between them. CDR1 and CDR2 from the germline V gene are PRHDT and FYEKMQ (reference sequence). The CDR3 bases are TGTGCCAGCAGCTTAAGTAGGGGCCTTCGGGACTTGTCCTACGAGCAGTACTTC. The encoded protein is CASSLSRGLRDLSYEQYF.

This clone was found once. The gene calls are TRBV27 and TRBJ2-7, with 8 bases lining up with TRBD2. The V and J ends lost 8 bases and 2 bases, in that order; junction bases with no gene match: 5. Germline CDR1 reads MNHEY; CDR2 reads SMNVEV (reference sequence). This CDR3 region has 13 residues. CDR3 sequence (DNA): TGTGCCAGCCGGGATAGCGGGACCTACGAGCAGTACTTC. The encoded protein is CASRDSGTYEQYF.

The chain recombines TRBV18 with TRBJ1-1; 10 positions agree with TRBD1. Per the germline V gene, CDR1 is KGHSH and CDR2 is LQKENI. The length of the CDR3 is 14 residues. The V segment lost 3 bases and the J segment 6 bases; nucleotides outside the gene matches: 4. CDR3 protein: CASSPDRGPSEAFF. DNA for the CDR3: TGTGCCAGCTCACCCGACAGGGGGCCATCTGAAGCTTTCTTT.

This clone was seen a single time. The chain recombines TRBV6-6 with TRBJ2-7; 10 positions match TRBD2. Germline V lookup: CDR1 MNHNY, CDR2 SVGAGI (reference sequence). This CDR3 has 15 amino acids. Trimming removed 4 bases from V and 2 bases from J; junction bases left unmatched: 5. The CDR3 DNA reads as TGTGCCAGCAGTTCGGGACTAGCGTTTACCTACGAGCAGTACTTC. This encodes CASSSGLAFTYEQYF.

The CDR3: CASSLPSGELFF. For the CDR3, the DNA is TGTGCCAGCAGTTTACCCTCCGGGGAGCTGTTTTTT. The chain carries TRBV7-9 and TRBJ2-2; D not certain. Per germline, CDR1 SEHNR and CDR2 FQNEAQ (reference sequence). The CDR3 length is 12 residues. Trimming removed 6 bases from V and 6 bases from J, with 8 bases in between.

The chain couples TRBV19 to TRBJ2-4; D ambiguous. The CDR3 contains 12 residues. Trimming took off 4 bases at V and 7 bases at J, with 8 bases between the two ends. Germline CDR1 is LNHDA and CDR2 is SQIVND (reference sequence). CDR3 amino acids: CASSSLGNIQYF. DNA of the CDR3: TGTGCCAGTAGTAGTTTGGGGAACATTCAGTACTTC.

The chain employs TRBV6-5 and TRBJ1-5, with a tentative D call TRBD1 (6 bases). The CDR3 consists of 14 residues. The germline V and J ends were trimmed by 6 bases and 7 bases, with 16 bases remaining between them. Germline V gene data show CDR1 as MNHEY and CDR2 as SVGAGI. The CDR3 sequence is CASSPLRGGQPQHF. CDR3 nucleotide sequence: TGTGCCAGCAGCCCCCTCCGTGGGGGCCAGCCCCAGCATTTT.

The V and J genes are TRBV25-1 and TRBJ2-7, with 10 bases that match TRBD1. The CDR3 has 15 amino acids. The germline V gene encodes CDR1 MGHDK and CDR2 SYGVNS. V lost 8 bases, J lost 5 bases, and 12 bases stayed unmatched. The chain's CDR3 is CASRGGGTGEDEQYF. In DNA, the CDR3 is TGTGCCAGCCGTGGGGGAGGGACAGGGGAGGACGAGCAGTACTTC.

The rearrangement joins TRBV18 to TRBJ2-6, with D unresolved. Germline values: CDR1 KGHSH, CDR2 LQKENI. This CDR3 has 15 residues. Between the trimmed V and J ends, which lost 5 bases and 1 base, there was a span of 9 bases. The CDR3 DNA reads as TGTGCCAGCTCAAATGACGGGTCTGGGGCCAACGTCCTGACTTTC. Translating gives CASSNDGSGANVLTF.

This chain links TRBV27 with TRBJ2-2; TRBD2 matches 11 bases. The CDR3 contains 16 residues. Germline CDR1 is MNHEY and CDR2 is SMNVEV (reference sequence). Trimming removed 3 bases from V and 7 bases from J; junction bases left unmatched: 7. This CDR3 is CASSFGLAGGGGELFF. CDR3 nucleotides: TGTGCCAGCAGTTTCGGGCTAGCGGGAGGTGGCGGGGAGCTGTTTTTT.

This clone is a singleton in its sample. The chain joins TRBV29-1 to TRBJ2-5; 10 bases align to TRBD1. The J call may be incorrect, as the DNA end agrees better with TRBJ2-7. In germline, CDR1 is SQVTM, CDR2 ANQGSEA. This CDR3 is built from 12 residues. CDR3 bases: TGCAGCGTTTCGACAGGGGGCGACGAGCAGTACTTC. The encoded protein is CSVSTGGDEQYF.

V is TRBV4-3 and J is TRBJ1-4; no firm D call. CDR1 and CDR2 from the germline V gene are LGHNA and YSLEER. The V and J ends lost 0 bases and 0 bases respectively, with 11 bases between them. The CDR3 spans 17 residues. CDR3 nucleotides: TGCGCCAGCAGCCAAGATCGGTGGGCTGCAACTAATGAAAAACTGTTTTTT. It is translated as CASSQDRWAATNEKLFF.

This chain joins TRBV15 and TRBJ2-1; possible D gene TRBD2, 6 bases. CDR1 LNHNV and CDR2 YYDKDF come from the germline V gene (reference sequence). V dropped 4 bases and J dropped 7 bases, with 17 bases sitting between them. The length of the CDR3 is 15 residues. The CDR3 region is CATSTPPAGRNEQFF. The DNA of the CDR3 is TGTGCCACCAGCACCCCCCCTGCGGGGCGAAATGAGCAGTTCTTC.

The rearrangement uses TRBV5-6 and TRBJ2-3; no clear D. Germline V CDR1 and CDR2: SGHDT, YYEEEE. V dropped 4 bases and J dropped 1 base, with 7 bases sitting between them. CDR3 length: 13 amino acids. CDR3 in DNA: TGTGCCAGCAGCCGCCGGGGCACAGATACGCAGTATTTT. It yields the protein CASSRRGTDTQYF.

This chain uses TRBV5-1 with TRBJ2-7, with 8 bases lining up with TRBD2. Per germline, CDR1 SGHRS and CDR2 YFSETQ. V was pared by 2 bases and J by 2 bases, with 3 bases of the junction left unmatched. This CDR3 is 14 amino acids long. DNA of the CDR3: TGCGCCAGCAGCTTCGGTAGCGGGACCTACGAGCAGTACTTC. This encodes CASSFGSGTYEQYF.

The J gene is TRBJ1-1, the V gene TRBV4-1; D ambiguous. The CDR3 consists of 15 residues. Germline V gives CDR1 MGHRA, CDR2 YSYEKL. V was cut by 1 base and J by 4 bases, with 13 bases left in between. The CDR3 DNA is TGCGCCAGCAGCCAAGGGCGGGCCCCGATCACTGAAGCTTTCTTT. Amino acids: CASSQGRAPITEAFF.

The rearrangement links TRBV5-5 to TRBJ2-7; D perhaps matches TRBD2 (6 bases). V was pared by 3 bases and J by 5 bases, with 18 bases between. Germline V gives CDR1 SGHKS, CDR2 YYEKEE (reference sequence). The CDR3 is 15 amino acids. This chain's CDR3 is CASSSHGSGYDEQYF. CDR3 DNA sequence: TGTGCCAGCAGCTCCCACGGGAGCGGGTACGACGAGCAGTACTTC.

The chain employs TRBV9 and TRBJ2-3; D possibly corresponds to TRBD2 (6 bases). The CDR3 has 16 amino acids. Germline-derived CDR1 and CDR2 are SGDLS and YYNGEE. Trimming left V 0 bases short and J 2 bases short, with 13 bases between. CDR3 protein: CASSVGGSGLTDTQYF. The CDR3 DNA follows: TGTGCCAGCAGCGTAGGCGGTAGCGGCCTCACAGATACGCAGTATTTT.

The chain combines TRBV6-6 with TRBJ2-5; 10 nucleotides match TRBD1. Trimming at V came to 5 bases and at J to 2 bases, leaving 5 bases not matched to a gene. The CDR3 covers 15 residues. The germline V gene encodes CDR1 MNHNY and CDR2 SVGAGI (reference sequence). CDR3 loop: CASSSRDRGQETQYF. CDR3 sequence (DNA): TGTGCCAGCAGTAGCCGGGACAGGGGTCAAGAGACCCAGTACTTC.

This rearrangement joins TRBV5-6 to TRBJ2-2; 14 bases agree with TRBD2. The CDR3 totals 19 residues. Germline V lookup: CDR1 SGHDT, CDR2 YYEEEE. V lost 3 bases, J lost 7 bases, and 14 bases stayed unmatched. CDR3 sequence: CASSWGLAGDEGNGGELFF. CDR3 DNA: TGTGCCAGCAGCTGGGGACTAGCGGGAGATGAGGGAAATGGCGGGGAGCTGTTTTTT.